Given below is one T cell receptor beta chain in context. Germline assignment: CDR1 DFQATT and CDR2 SNEGSKA (reference sequence). The CDR3 has 11 residues. Trimming cost V 2 bases and J 5 bases, with 4 bases left between them. This table comes from immunoSEQ multiplex PCR, and its TCRdb copy is limited to in-frame clones, with some not included. The table shows about 180,000 clones, with around 83% occurring only once. This sample is part of a study of blood T cell repertoires in COVID-19. At the level of the study: COVID-19 samples from acute and convalescent phases originated in the United States, Italy and Spain.

The source material was peripheral blood. This TCR was sampled from a woman in her twenties or thirties with active or convalescent COVID-19. The genes are TRBV20-1 and TRBJ2-1, with D unclear. CDR3 sequence (DNA): TGCAGTGCTAGAAGAGACAATGAGCAGTTCTTC. This gives the protein CSARRDNEQFF.